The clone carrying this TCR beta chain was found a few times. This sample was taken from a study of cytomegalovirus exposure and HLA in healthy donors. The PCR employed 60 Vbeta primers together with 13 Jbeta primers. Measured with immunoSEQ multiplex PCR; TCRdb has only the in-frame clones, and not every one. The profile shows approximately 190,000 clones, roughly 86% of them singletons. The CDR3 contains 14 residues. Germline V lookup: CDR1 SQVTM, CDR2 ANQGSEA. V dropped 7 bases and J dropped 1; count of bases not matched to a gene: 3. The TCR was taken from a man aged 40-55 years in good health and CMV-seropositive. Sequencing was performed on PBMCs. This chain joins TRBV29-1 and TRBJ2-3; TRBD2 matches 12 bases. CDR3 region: CSARTSGGTDTQYF. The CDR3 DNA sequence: TGCAGCGCGCGGACTAGCGGGGGCACAGATACGCAGTATTTT.